A single sample is the source of the 11 T cell receptor beta chains below, sequenced in a study of CD8 T cells in ankylosing spondylitis. Via MiXCR, TCRdb re-called the 5' RACE reads, giving one row per CDR3 protein. Of 250,000 to 400,000 distinct CDR3 sequences in the sample, roughly 12% are singletons; the top ten hold 8% to 9.5%. Sequencing was performed on blood, either unsorted or a sorted T cell fraction (not recorded which). Every receptor here comes from a female donor with ankylosing spondylitis or in good health (not recorded which).

The sample holds many counts of this clonotype. V usage is TRBV7-6 and J usage is TRBJ2-2; tentatively, D is TRBD2 (5 bases). This CDR3 has 12 amino acids. V lost 5 bases, J lost 6 bases, and 7 bases lay in between. CDR1 and CDR2 from the germline V gene are SGHVS and FNYEAQ. CDR3 bases: TGTGCCAGCAGCCCCGGGGCCGGGGAGCTGTTTTTT. Protein product: CASSPGAGELFF.

This clonotype was observed many times. CDR3 in DNA: TGTGCCAGCAGAGACTCAGGGGTTGGGGCCAACGTCCTGACTTTC. Its translation: CASRDSGVGANVLTF. The chain uses TRBV28 and TRBJ2-6; weak D call: TRBD1 (6 bases). This CDR3 comprises 15 residues. Trimming took 6 bases from V and 3 from J, leaving 12 bases between them. Germline V gene data show CDR1 as MDHEN and CDR2 as SYDVKM.

This clonotype was seen ten or more times. The V call is TRBV29-1, the J call TRBJ1-1; D not certain. This CDR3 contains 13 residues. Trimming left V 0 bases short and J 1 base short, with 6 bases between. Germline assignment: CDR1 SQVTM and CDR2 ANQGSEA. Here the CDR3 reads CSVEDRANTEAFF. The CDR3 DNA reads TGCAGCGTTGAAGATCGGGCGAACACTGAAGCTTTCTTT.

This clonotype was seen ten or more times. The rearrangement links TRBV6-1 to TRBJ1-2; 7 bases fit TRBD1. Germline lookup yields CDR1 MNHNS and CDR2 SASEGT. Losses at the gene ends were 10 bases for V and 0 bases for J; bases not matched to a gene: 8. CDR3 length equals 14 residues. CDR3 nucleotide sequence: TGTGCCACCAGGGGGGATGGAACTAACTATGGCTACACCTTC. It is translated as CATRGDGTNYGYTF.

The chain uses TRBV12-3 or TRBV12-4 and TRBJ2-3; D uncertain. Trimming removed 5 bases from V and 0 bases from J, with 9 bases in between. This CDR3 region has 14 residues. The CDR3 spells CASSPVLSTDTQYF. CDR3 nucleotide sequence: TGTGCCAGCAGTCCCGTCCTTAGCACAGATACGCAGTATTTT.

This chain uses TRBV20-1 with TRBJ2-5, with 9 bases fitting TRBD1. V lost 6 bases, J lost 3 bases, and 2 bases stayed unmatched. This CDR3 is built from 12 residues. Germline lookup yields CDR1 DFQATT and CDR2 SNEGSKA (reference sequence). The CDR3 sequence is CSATGGKETQYF. The CDR3 DNA is TGCAGTGCAACAGGGGGCAAAGAGACCCAGTACTTC.

This clonotype was detected only a few times. The V call is TRBV19, the J call TRBJ2-2; 9 nucleotides match TRBD1. Germline assignment: CDR1 LNHDA and CDR2 SQIVND (reference sequence). V gave up 6 bases and J gave up 4 bases; unmatched junction bases: 9. This CDR3 is 16 amino acids long. The CDR3 is CASRGPGTGFTGELFF. DNA of the CDR3: TGTGCCAGTAGGGGCCCAGGGACAGGGTTCACCGGGGAGCTGTTTTTT.

This clonotype was seen repeatedly, ten times or more. The V call is TRBV6-5, the J call TRBJ2-7; D unresolved. Trimming shortened V by 2 bases and J by 6 bases, and 5 bases separated the two germline ends. Germline CDR1 and CDR2: MNHEY and SVGAGI. The CDR3 extends over 11 amino acids. The CDR3 sequence is CASSYGFEQYF. The CDR3 DNA sequence: TGTGCCAGCAGTTACGGTTTCGAGCAGTACTTC.

This clonotype has a count of ten or more. The chain recombines TRBV29-1 with TRBJ1-2; D is unresolved. The CDR3 runs to 11 residues. Trimming took off 4 bases at V and 6 bases at J, with 9 bases between the two ends. Germline V lookup: CDR1 SQVTM, CDR2 ANQGSEA. CDR3 sequence reads: CSVGLEDGYTF. CDR3 bases: TGCAGCGTTGGTTTGGAGGATGGCTACACCTTC.

This clonotype was observed at least ten times. V gene TRBV5-1 combines with J gene TRBJ2-5; tentatively, D is TRBD1 (5 bases). CDR1 is SGHRS and CDR2 is YFSETQ in the germline V gene. The CDR3 is 15 residues long. Trimming stripped 0 bases from V and 3 bases from J, with 12 bases between. The CDR3 coding sequence is TGCGCCAGCAGCTTGGAAAGGGGCCAAAAAGAGACCCAGTACTTC. Translating it yields CASSLERGQKETQYF. The full variable domain, rest sourced from reference TRBV5-1 and TRBJ2-5, is KAGVTQTPRYLIKTRGQQVTLSCSPISGHRSVSWYQQTPGQGLQFLFEYFSETQRNKGNFPGRFSGRQFSNSRSEMNVSTLELGDSALYLCASSLERGQKETQYFGPGTRLLVL.

This clonotype was counted ten times or more. The V call is TRBV12-3 or TRBV12-4, the J call TRBJ2-5; no definite D call. The V and J ends lost 2 bases and 0 bases respectively, with 4 bases between them. CDR3 length: 13 amino acids. CDR3 loop: CASSLNYQETQYF. The CDR3 DNA is TGTGCCAGCAGTTTAAATTACCAAGAGACCCAGTACTTC.